These 29 T cell receptor beta chains were sequenced from one sample in a study of T cell changes during pregnancy in multiple sclerosis. The table came from immunoSEQ multiplex PCR; TCRdb's copy has only in-frame clones and leaves some out. Found here are around 52,000 clones, about 87% of them singletons; the top ten hold about 5.2%. The specimen sequenced was peripheral blood from another person, used as feeder cells. These receptors were obtained from a human donor whose cells served as feeder cells for cultures in a pregnancy study.

The rearrangement joins TRBV19 to TRBJ1-4; D uncertain. Germline CDR1 is LNHDA and CDR2 is SQIVND (reference sequence). This CDR3 is 15 amino acids long. V was shortened by 6 bases and J by 1 base, with 12 bases between the two germline ends. The CDR3 DNA follows: TGTGCCAGTAGCTCAGAGCACGTAACTAATGAAAAACTGTTTTTT. Its translation: CASSSEHVTNEKLFF.

This chain joins TRBV6-5 and TRBJ2-7, with 11 bases fitting TRBD2. Losses at the gene ends were 2 bases for V and 6 bases for J; bases not matched to a gene: 3. Germline CDR1 reads MNHEY; CDR2 reads SVGAGI. The CDR3 contains 14 residues. The CDR3 region has the DNA TGTGCCAGCAGTTACACTAGCGGGAGTAGCGAGCAGTACTTC. Translation: CASSYTSGSSEQYF.

CDR3 DNA sequence: TGTGCCAGCAGTGTGGTAGCGGGGGCCTACGAGCAGTACTTC. Residues: CASSVVAGAYEQYF. The chain carries TRBV25-1 and TRBJ2-7; 9 bases agree with TRBD2. V was clipped by 4 bases and J by 2 bases; unmatched bases: 3. Germline loops: CDR1 MGHDK, CDR2 SYGVNS. The CDR3 runs 14 residues.

The chain has TRBV19 and TRBJ2-7; perhaps TRBD1 as D (6 bases). From germline, CDR1 is LNHDA and CDR2 SQIVND (reference sequence). The CDR3 spans 14 residues. V shed 5 bases and J shed 0 bases, with 11 bases lying between them. CDR3: CASSPRTDSYEQYF. As DNA, the CDR3 is TGTGCCAGTAGTCCCAGGACAGACTCCTACGAGCAGTACTTC.

The V and J genes are TRBV18 and TRBJ2-2; 8 bases map to TRBD1. Germline assignment: CDR1 KGHSH and CDR2 LQKENI. The junction had 9 bases not matched to a gene; V was cut back by 6 bases and J by 6 bases. CDR3 length equals 15 residues. The CDR3 region is CASSLQGAEAGELFF. In DNA form, the CDR3 reads TGTGCCAGCTCCCTCCAGGGGGCCGAGGCCGGGGAGCTGTTTTTT.

This chain joins TRBV7-9 and TRBJ1-2; D remains ambiguous. Germline CDR1 SEHNR, CDR2 FQNEAQ (reference sequence). Trimming removed 2 bases at V and 8 bases at J, with 9 bases between. This CDR3 is 12 amino acids long. The CDR3 spells CASSLKREGYTF. Here the CDR3 DNA reads TGTGCCAGCAGCTTAAAGAGGGAAGGCTACACCTTC.

The gene calls are TRBV29-1 and TRBJ2-7; 10 bases agree with TRBD2. This CDR3 is built from 12 residues. Germline lookup yields CDR1 SQVTM and CDR2 ANQGSEA. V was pared by 7 bases and J by 4 bases, with 4 bases of the junction left unmatched. In DNA form, the CDR3 reads TGCAGCGCCGCTAGCGGGAGATACGAGCAGTACTTC. Translating it yields CSAASGRYEQYF.

J is TRBJ2-1 and V is TRBV11-2; 7 bases match TRBD2. V was clipped by 5 bases and J by 9 bases; unmatched bases: 4. The CDR3 is 12 amino acids. CDR1 and CDR2 (germline): SGHAT, FQNNGV. The CDR3 loop is CASSPGGGEQFF. DNA for the CDR3: TGTGCCAGCAGCCCTGGGGGGGGTGAGCAGTTCTTC.

The chain uses TRBV19 and TRBJ2-7; TRBD1 might be the D (7 bases). Trimming stripped 1 base from V and 1 base from J, with 8 bases between. CDR1 and CDR2 from the germline V gene are LNHDA and SQIVND (reference sequence). The CDR3 spans 14 residues. The CDR3 region is CASSIAGGSYEQYF. CDR3 bases: TGTGCCAGTAGTATAGCAGGGGGGTCCTACGAGCAGTACTTC.

The chain has TRBV7-2 and TRBJ2-2; tentatively, D is TRBD2 (7 bases). The CDR3 contains 16 residues. Germline V gene lookup returns CDR1 SGHTA and CDR2 FQGNSA. Trimming removed 4 bases from V and 4 bases from J, with 16 bases in between. The DNA for the CDR3 is TGTGCCAGCAGCTCTAGCGGACAGCGAGTCACCGGGGAGCTGTTTTTT. Its translation is CASSSSGQRVTGELFF.

The chain links TRBV7-3 to TRBJ2-3; a possible D gene is TRBD1 (6 bases). CDR1 SGHTA and CDR2 FQGTGA come from the germline V gene. V dropped 6 bases and J dropped 10 bases, with 20 bases sitting between them. The CDR3 is made up of 14 amino acids. CDR3 nucleotides: TGTGCCAGCAGTCCCAACTCGGACAGTTTGGCGCAGTATTTT. The encoded protein is CASSPNSDSLAQYF.

This sequence joins TRBV29-1 and TRBJ2-4; D not certain. Looked up from germline, CDR1 is SQVTM and CDR2 is ANQGSEA. There are 13 residues in the CDR3. V was shortened by 2 bases and J by 4 bases, with 9 bases between the two germline ends. The CDR3 protein is CSVETYSKNIQYF. The CDR3 DNA sequence: TGCAGCGTTGAAACTTACAGTAAAAACATTCAGTACTTC.

The V and J genes are TRBV6-1 and TRBJ1-4; TRBD1 is a possible D gene (5 bases). The V gene's germline CDR1 is MNHNS and CDR2 SASEGT. The CDR3 is made up of 13 amino acids. V dropped 1 base and J dropped 15 bases, with 15 bases sitting between them. The CDR3: CASSEGPLIGVFF. CDR3 bases: TGTGCCAGCAGTGAAGGGCCCTTAATAGGGGTGTTTTTT.

The chain couples TRBV6-1 to TRBJ1-3; TRBD1 agrees at 9 bases. Losses at the gene ends were 2 bases for V and 4 bases for J; bases not matched to a gene: 3. Germline CDR1 reads MNHNS; CDR2 reads SASEGT. The CDR3 is made up of 15 amino acids. The CDR3 nucleotides read TGTGCCAGCAGTGAATGGGACAGGGAGGGAAACACCATATATTTT. Residues: CASSEWDREGNTIYF.

J is TRBJ2-3 and V is TRBV4-2, with 9 bases fitting TRBD1. This CDR3 is built from 17 residues. Germline V gives CDR1 LGHNA, CDR2 YNFKEQ. After removal of 0 bases from V and 6 bases from J, the junction contained 10 bases not matched to a gene. The CDR3 nucleotides read TGTGCCAGCAGCCAAGATCGTCCCGGGACAGGGTTCGATACGCAGTATTTT. Its protein is CASSQDRPGTGFDTQYF.

There are a few counts of this clone. V usage is TRBV9 and J usage is TRBJ2-3, with D hard to call. V dropped 0 bases and J dropped 0 bases, with 5 bases sitting between them. The CDR3 length is 14 residues. Germline V gene lookup returns CDR1 SGDLS and CDR2 YYNGEE. CDR3: CASSVGPSTDTQYF. CDR3 coding DNA: TGTGCCAGCAGCGTAGGGCCGAGCACAGATACGCAGTATTTT.

J is TRBJ1-2 and V is TRBV16; TRBD1 matches 7 bases. Per the germline V gene, CDR1 is KGHSY and CDR2 is FQNENV. This CDR3 comprises 15 residues. The V gene end was trimmed by 0 bases and the J gene end by 3 bases; junction bases not matched to a gene: 4. The CDR3, as DNA: TGTGCCAGCAGCCAATCTCCCAGGGGGTACTATGGCTACACCTTC. It translates to CASSQSPRGYYGYTF.

The V call is TRBV6-4, the J call TRBJ1-5, with a possible D match to TRBD1 (5 bases). Germline-derived CDR1 and CDR2 are MRHNA and SNTAGT. The V end was cut by 11 bases, the J end by 6 bases, with 14 bases between. The length of the CDR3 is 12 residues. CDR3 DNA: TGTGCCCGGGGGGATGGAGGTCAGCCCCAGCATTTT. Protein sequence: CARGDGGQPQHF.

The rearrangement uses TRBV5-4 and TRBJ2-4, with TRBD1 matching 7 bases. The V and J ends lost 6 bases and 1 base, in that order; junction bases with no gene match: 7. The CDR3 length is 15 residues. Germline CDR1 reads SGHNT; CDR2 reads YYREEE (reference sequence). The CDR3 DNA follows: TGTGCCAGCACCTCAGGGACAGACGCCAAAAACATTCAGTACTTC. It is translated as CASTSGTDAKNIQYF.

The rearrangement joins TRBV7-9 to TRBJ1-1; the D is unclear. Trimming removed 1 base at V and 8 bases at J, with 8 bases between. The CDR3 has 12 amino acids. Germline V gene data show CDR1 as SEHNR and CDR2 as FQNEAQ (reference sequence). The CDR3 loop is CASSLVGPEAFF. The CDR3 region has the DNA TGTGCCAGCAGCTTAGTTGGTCCCGAAGCTTTCTTT.

This clone was seen just once. The chain is built from TRBV19 and TRBJ1-1; D is uncertain. Germline loops: CDR1 LNHDA, CDR2 SQIVND (reference sequence). The CDR3 has 16 amino acids. Deletions cut 6 bases from V and 0 bases from J, with 17 bases between. This chain's CDR3 is CASSNTLGGLNTEAFF. DNA for the CDR3: TGTGCCAGTAGCAATACGCTGGGAGGGTTGAACACTGAAGCTTTCTTT.

This chain uses TRBV15 with TRBJ2-4; tentative D call: TRBD2 (6 bases). The length of the CDR3 is 20 residues. The ends were cut back, 2 bases at V and 0 bases at J, with 23 bases in the middle. The germline CDR1 and CDR2 sequences are LNHNV and YYDKDF (reference sequence). For the CDR3, the DNA is TGTGCCACCAGCAGACTCCCCGGCCGGGCGGGACCAATAGCCAAAAACATTCAGTACTTC. This translates into CATSRLPGRAGPIAKNIQYF.

This chain joins TRBV30 and TRBJ1-1, with D possibly TRBD1 on 5 matching bases. Germline V CDR1 and CDR2: GTSNPN, SVGIG (reference sequence). V was shortened by 3 bases and J by 0 bases, with 20 bases between the two germline ends. The CDR3 contains 17 residues. The CDR3 sequence is CAWSKPTPNRLNTEAFF. CDR3 sequence (DNA): TGTGCCTGGAGCAAACCGACCCCTAACAGGCTGAACACTGAAGCTTTCTTT.

The chain is built from TRBV6-6 and TRBJ2-3; the D call may be TRBD1 or TRBD2 (6 bases each). Germline V gene lookup returns CDR1 MNHNY and CDR2 SVGAGI (reference sequence). The CDR3 consists of 14 residues. The germline V and J ends were trimmed by 9 bases and 5 bases, with 18 bases remaining between them. CDR3 DNA: TGTGCCAGTCGTCCTCCAGGGGAGGTAGATACGCAGTATTTT. Translated, it gives CASRPPGEVDTQYF.

This rearrangement joins TRBV7-8 to TRBJ2-1, with D uncertain. The CDR3 is 19 amino acids. Germline CDR1 SGHVS, CDR2 FQNEAQ. The V gene lost 6 bases and the J gene lost 0 bases, with 24 bases spanning the gap. The chain's CDR3 is CASSISTFSARSSYNEQFF. The CDR3 DNA follows: TGTGCCAGCAGTATTAGTACTTTTTCGGCACGCAGCTCCTACAATGAGCAGTTCTTC.

The J gene is TRBJ2-5, the V gene TRBV6-5; possible D gene TRBD1, 5 bases. CDR3 length: 11 residues. Germline V gene sequence: CDR1 MNHEY, CDR2 SVGAGI. Trimming took 6 bases from V and 5 from J, leaving 7 bases between them. The CDR3 loop reads CASSPGETQYF. DNA of the CDR3: TGTGCCAGCAGCCCAGGGGAGACCCAGTACTTC.

This chain joins TRBV30 and TRBJ1-6, with TRBD1 as a possible D gene (6 bases). The CDR3 extends over 13 amino acids. Germline V gene lookup returns CDR1 GTSNPN and CDR2 SVGIG (reference sequence). Trimming removed 4 bases from V and 7 bases from J, with 11 bases in between. This chain's CDR3 is CAWTLGGNSPLHF. The CDR3 DNA follows: TGTGCCTGGACTCTAGGGGGAAATTCACCCCTCCACTTT.

The gene calls are TRBV19 and TRBJ1-2; a weak D match, TRBD1 (5 bases). V lost 4 bases and J lost 2, with 11 bases in between. CDR3 length: 14 residues. CDR1 and CDR2 from the germline V gene are LNHDA and SQIVND (reference sequence). The CDR3 DNA follows: TGTGCCAGTAGTACTGGGACGGCAAACTATGGCTACACCTTC. Its translation is CASSTGTANYGYTF.

The chain has TRBV29-1 and TRBJ2-7, with D possibly being TRBD2 (7 bases). Trimming removed 6 bases at V and 7 bases at J, with 16 bases between. Germline V CDR1 and CDR2: SQVTM, ANQGSEA. This CDR3 region has 12 residues. The CDR3 sequence is CSVRGAGTEQYF. The CDR3 DNA reads TGCAGCGTCCGGGGGGCTGGGACAGAGCAGTACTTC.